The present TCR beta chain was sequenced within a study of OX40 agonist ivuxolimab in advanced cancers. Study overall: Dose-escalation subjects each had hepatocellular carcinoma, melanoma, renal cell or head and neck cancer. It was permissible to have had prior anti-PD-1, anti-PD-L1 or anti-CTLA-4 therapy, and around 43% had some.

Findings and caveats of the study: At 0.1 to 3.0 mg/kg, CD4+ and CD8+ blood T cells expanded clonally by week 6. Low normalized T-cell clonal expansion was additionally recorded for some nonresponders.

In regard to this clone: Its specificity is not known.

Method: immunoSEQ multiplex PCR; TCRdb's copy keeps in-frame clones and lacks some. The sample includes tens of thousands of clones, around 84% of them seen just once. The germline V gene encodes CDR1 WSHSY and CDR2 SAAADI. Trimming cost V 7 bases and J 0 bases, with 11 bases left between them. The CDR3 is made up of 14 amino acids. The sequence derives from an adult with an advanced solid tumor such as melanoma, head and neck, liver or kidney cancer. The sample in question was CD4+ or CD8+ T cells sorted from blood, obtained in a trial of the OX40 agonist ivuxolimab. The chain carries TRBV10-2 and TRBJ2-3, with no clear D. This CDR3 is CASKVPGSTDTQYF. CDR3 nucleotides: TGCGCCAGCAAAGTCCCCGGGAGCACAGATACGCAGTATTTT.